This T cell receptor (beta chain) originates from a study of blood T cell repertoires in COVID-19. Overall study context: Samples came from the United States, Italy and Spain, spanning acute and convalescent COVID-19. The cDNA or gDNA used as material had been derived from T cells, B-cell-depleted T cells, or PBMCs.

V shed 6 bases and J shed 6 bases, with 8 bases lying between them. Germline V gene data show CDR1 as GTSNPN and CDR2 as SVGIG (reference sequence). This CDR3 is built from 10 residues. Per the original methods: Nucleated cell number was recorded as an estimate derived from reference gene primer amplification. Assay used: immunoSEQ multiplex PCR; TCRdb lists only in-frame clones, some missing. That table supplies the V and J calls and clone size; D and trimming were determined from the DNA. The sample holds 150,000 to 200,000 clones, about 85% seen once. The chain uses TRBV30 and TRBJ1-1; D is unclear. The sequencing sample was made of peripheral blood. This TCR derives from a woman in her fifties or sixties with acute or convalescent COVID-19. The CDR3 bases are TGTGCCTGCCTATACCCTGAAGCTTTCTTT. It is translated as CACLYPEAFF. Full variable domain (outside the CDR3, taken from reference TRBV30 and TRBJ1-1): SQTIHQWPATLVQPVGSPLSLECTVEGTSNPNLYWYRQAAGRGLQLLFYSVGIGQISSEVPQNLSASRPQDRQFILSSKKLLLSDSGFYLCACLYPEAFFGQGTRLTVV.